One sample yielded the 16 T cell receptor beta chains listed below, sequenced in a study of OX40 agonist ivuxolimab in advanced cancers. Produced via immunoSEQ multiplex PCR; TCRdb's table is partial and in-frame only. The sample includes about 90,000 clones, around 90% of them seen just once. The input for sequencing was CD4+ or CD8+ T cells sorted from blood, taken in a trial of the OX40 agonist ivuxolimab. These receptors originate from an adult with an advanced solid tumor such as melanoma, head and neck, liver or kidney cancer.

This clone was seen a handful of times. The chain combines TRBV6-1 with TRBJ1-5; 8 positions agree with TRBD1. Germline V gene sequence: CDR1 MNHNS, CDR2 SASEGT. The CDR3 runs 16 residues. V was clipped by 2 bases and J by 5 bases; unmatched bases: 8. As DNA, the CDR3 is TGTGCCAGCAGTGAACCTCGGACAGGGAAGCATCAGCCCCAGCATTTT. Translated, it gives CASSEPRTGKHQPQHF.

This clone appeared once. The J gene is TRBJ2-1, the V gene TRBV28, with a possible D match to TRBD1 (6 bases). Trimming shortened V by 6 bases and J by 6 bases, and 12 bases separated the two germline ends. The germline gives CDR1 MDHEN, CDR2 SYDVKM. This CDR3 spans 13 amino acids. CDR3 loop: CASRPDRGNEQFF. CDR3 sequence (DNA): TGTGCCAGCAGACCGGACAGAGGCAATGAGCAGTTCTTC.

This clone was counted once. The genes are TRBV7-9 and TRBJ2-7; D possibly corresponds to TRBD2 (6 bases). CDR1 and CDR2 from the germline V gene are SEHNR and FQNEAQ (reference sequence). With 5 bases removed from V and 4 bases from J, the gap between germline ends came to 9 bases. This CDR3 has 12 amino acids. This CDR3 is CASSPRGYEQYF. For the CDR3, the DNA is TGTGCCAGCAGCCCCCGGGGGTACGAGCAGTACTTC.

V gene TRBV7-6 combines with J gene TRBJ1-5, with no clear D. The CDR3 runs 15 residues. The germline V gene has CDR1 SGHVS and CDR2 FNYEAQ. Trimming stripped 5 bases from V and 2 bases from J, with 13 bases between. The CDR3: CASSPNLLGNQPQHF. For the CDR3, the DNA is TGTGCCAGCAGCCCTAACCTCTTGGGCAATCAGCCCCAGCATTTT.

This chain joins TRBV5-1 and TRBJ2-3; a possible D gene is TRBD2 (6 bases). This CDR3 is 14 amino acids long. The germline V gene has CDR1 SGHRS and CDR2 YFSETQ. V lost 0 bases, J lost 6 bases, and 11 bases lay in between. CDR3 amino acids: CASSLGGVEDTQYF. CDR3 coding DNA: TGCGCCAGCAGCTTGGGCGGGGTGGAGGATACGCAGTATTTT. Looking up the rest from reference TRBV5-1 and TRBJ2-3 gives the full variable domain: KAGVTQTPRYLIKTRGQQVTLSCSPISGHRSVSWYQQTPGQGLQFLFEYFSETQRNKGNFPGRFSGRQFSNSRSEMNVSTLELGDSALYLCASSLGGVEDTQYFGPGTRLTVL.

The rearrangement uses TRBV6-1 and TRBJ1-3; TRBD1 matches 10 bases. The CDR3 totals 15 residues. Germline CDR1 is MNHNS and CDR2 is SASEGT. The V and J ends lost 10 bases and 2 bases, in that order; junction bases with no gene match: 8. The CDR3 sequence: CATLRQGAPGNTIYF. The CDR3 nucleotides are TGTGCCACCTTAAGACAGGGGGCGCCTGGAAACACCATATATTTT.

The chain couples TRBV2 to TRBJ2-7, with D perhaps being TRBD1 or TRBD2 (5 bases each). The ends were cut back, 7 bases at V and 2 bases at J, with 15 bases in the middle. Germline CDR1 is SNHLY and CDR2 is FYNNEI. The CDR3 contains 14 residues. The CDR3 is CASIRGQGTYEQYF. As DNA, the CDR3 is TGTGCCAGCATCCGAGGGCAGGGAACCTACGAGCAGTACTTC. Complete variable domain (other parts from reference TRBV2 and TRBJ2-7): EPEVTQTPSHQVTQMGQEVILRCVPISNHLYFYWYRQILGQKVEFLVSFYNNEISEKSEIFDDQFSVERPDGSNFTLKIRSTKLEDSAMYFCASIRGQGTYEQYFGPGTRLTVT.

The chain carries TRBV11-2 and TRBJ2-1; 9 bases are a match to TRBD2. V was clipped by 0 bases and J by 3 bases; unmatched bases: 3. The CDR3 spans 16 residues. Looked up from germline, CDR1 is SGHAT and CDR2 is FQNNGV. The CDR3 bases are TGTGCCAGCAGCTTAGAGCGCGGGAGGGGCTACAATGAGCAGTTCTTC. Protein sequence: CASSLERGRGYNEQFF.

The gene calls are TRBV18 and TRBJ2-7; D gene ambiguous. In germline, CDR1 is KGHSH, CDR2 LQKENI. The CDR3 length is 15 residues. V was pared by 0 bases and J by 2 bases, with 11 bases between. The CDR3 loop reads CASSPPGLDPYEQYF. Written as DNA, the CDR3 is TGTGCCAGCTCACCACCTGGTCTGGACCCCTACGAGCAGTACTTC. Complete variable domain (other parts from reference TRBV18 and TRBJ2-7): NAGVMQNPRHLVRRRGQEARLRCSPMKGHSHVYWYRQLPEEGLKFMVYLQKENIIDESGMPKERFSAEFPKEGPSILRIQQVVRGDSAAYFCASSPPGLDPYEQYFGPGTRLTVT.

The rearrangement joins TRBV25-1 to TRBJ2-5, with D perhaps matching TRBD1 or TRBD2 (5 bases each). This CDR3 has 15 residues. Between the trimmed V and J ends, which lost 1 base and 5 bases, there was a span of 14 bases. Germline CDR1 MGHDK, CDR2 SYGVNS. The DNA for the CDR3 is TGTGCCAGCAGTGAATTAACGGGTCGGGGCGAGACCCAGTACTTC. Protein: CASSELTGRGETQYF.

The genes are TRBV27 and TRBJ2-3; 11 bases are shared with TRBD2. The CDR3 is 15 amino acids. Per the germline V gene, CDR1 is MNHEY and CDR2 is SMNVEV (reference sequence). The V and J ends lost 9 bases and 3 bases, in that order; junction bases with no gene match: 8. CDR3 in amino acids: CASSTSGISTDTQYF. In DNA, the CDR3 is TGTGCCAGTTCGACTAGCGGGATTTCTACAGATACGCAGTATTTT.

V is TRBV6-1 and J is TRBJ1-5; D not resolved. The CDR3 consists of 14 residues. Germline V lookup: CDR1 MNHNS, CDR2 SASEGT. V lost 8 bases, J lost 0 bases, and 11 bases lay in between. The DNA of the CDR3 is TGTGCCAGCGAGAGAGGCTATAGCAATCAGCCCCAGCATTTT. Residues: CASERGYSNQPQHF.

In nucleotides, the CDR3 is TGTGCCAGCAGTGAAGGGGGACGGACCTACGAGCAGTACTTC. It specifies CASSEGGRTYEQYF. This chain links TRBV2 with TRBJ2-7; TRBD1 or TRBD2 may be the D gene (5 bases each). Trimming removed 1 base at V and 2 bases at J, with 9 bases between. The CDR3 spans 14 residues. Looked up from germline, CDR1 is SNHLY and CDR2 is FYNNEI. Combining the CDR3 with reference TRBV2 and TRBJ2-7 gives the whole variable domain EPEVTQTPSHQVTQMGQEVILRCVPISNHLYFYWYRQILGQKVEFLVSFYNNEISEKSEIFDDQFSVERPDGSNFTLKIRSTKLEDSAMYFCASSEGGRTYEQYFGPGTRLTVT.

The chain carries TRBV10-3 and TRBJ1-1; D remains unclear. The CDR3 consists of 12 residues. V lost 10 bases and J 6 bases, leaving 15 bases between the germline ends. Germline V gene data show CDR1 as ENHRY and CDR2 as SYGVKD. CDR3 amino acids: CATSVQKAEAFF. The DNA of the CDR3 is TGTGCCACAAGCGTCCAAAAGGCTGAAGCTTTCTTT.

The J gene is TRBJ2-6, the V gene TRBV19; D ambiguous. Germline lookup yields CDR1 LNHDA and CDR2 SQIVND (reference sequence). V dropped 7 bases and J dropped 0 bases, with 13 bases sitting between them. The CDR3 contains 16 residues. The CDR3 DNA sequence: TGTGCCAGTACCACCTGGGCAAACTCTGGGGCCAACGTCCTGACTTTC. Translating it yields CASTTWANSGANVLTF.

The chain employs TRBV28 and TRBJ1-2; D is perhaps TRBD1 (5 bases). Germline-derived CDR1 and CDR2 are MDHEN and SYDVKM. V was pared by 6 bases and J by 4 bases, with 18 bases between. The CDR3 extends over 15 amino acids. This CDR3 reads CASSPGGGGVYGYTF. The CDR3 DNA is TGTGCCAGCAGCCCCGGGGGGGGTGGGGTCTATGGCTACACCTTC.